The clone carrying this TCR beta chain was observed many times. Its specificity is not known. The sample is drawn from a study of T cells in Graves' hyperthyroidism and ophthalmopathy. The wider study: Peripheral blood draws took place at initial diagnosis, ahead of any treatment. Study-wide points: Ophthalmopathy was predicted by the model a median of about 6.5 months ahead of onset.

This CDR3 contains 19 residues. In germline, CDR1 is MDHEN, CDR2 SYDVKM. Trimming removed 4 bases at V and 1 base at J, with 25 bases between. The study left out patients who had uncontrolled infection, other autoimmune disease, pregnancy or lactation. Diagnoses used clinical symptoms, serum thyroxine and TRAb, thyroid ultrasound and orbital computed tomography. Amplified regions were TCR beta CDR3 sequences from RNA transcripts. RT-PCR in the first round (using the HTBI primer set) targeted the TCR CDR3. Each CDR3 protein is one row after TCRdb ran MiXCR on the multiplex PCR reads. Of hundreds of thousands of distinct CDR3 sequences listed, around 15% are singletons.

Material for sequencing was blood. The sequence was obtained from a woman aged 18-35 years with Graves' hyperthyroidism. The genes are TRBV28 and TRBJ2-5, with D tentatively TRBD1 (6 bases). The CDR3 DNA reads as TGTGCCAGCAGTTCCTCGCCCTCCTTGCGACAGGAGGTCCAAGAGACCCAGTACTTC. It yields the protein CASSSSPSLRQEVQETQYF.